This T cell receptor (beta chain) was recorded in a study of blood T cell repertoires in COVID-19. Data came from immunoSEQ multiplex PCR; TCRdb stores just in-frame clones and leaves some out. The sample has 99,000 or so clones, around 83% seen once. Germline V CDR1 and CDR2: SGHNT, YYREEE (reference sequence). V lost 3 bases and J 0 bases, leaving 10 bases between the germline ends. The CDR3 has 14 residues. This receptor was obtained from an elderly woman with acute or convalescent COVID-19. This chain links TRBV5-4 with TRBJ2-7; unclear D gene. The sequenced sample was peripheral blood. Here the CDR3 DNA reads TGTGCCAGCAGCTCCCACTCGAGCTCCTACGAGCAGTACTTC. Its translation is CASSSHSSSYEQYF.